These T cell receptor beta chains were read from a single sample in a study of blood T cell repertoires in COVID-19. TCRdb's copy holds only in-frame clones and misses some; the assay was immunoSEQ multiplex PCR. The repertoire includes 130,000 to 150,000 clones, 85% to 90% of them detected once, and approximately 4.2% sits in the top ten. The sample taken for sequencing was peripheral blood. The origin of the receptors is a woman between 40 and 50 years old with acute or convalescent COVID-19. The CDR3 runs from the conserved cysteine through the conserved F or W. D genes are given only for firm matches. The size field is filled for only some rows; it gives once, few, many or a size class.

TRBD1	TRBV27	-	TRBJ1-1	TGTGCCAGCAGTTCGGGTCCGGGACAGGGACTAACTGAAGCTTTCTTT	CASSSGPGQGLTEAFF
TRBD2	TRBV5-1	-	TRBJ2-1	TGCGCCAGCACCCCGACTAGCGGGACGAACAATGAGCAGTTCTTC	CASTPTSGTNNEQFF
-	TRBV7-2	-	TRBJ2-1	TGTGCCAGCAGCTACCGGGACTTCCTTCCCTACAATGAGCAGTTCTTC	CASSYRDFLPYNEQFF
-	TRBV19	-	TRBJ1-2	TGTGCCAGTAGTATCGGGGGTGGCGGCTACACCTTC	CASSIGGGGYTF
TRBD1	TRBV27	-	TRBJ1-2	TGTGCCAGCAAACCGGACAGGGGTTCTGGCTACACCTTC	CASKPDRGSGYTF
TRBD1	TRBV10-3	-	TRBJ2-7	TGTGCCATCAGTGAGGACAGGGCTGGTCCCTACGAGCAGTACTTC	CAISEDRAGPYEQYF
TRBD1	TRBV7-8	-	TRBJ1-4	TGTGCCAGCATGCCCGGACAGGGGAATGAAAAACTGTTTTTT	CASMPGQGNEKLFF
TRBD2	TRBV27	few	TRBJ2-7	TGTGCCAGCAGTTTCGGAGCGGGAGGTAGTGAGCAGTACTTC	CASSFGAGGSEQYF
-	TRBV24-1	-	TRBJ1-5	TGTGCCACCAGTGATTCCGCGGAGCCCCAGCATTTT	CATSDSAEPQHF
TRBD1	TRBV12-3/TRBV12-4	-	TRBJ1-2	TGTGCCAGCAGTTGGGACAGCTCCTATGGCTACACCTTC	CASSWDSSYGYTF
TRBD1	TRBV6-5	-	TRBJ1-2	TGTGCCAGCAGTTACGACGGGACAGGGTACTCGGGCTACACCTTC	CASSYDGTGYSGYTF
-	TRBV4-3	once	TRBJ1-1	TGCGCCAGCAGCCGAGAACCCGGGTGGGACACTGAAGCTTTCTTT	CASSREPGWDTEAFF
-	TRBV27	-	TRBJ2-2	TGTGCCAGCAGTCTCCGGGACTCCCTTAACACCGGGGAGCTGTTTTTT	CASSLRDSLNTGELFF
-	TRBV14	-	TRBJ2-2	TGTGCCAGCAGCCAAGATCTTTCGACTAGATCGACCGGGGAGCTGTTTTTT	CASSQDLSTRSTGELFF
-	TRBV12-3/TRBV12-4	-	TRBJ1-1	TGTGCCAGCAGTTTCGCGAGGAACACTGAAGCTTTCTTT	CASSFARNTEAFF
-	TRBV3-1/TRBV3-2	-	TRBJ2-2	TGTGCCAGCAGCCAAGTTTGTCGAGGGGGGGCGACAGCCGGGGAGCTGTTTTTT	CASSQVCRGGATAGELFF
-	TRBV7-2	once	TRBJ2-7	TGTGCCAGCAGCCCATCTGGGGCAGTAATGTCTTACGAGCAGTACTTC	CASSPSGAVMSYEQYF
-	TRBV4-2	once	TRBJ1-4	TGTGCCAGCAGCCAAGCGAGGATCAGTGATGAAAAACTGTTTTTT	CASSQARISDEKLFF
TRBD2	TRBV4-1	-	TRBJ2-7	TGCGCCAGCAGTTTACTAGCGGCCCCCTACGAGCAGTACTTC	CASSLLAAPYEQYF
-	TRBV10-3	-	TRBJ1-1	TGTGCCATCAGTGAGTCAAGCTGGACTGAAGCTTTCTTT	CAISESSWTEAFF
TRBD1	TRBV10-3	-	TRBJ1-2	TGTGCCATCAGTGAGTCCGGTAGGGGACAGTCTTATTATGGCTACACCTTC	CAISESGRGQSYYGYTF
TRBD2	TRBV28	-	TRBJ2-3	TGTGCCAGCAGTGGCCCGACTAGCGTCCCTCTCTTCACAGATACGCAGTATTTT	CASSGPTSVPLFTDTQYF